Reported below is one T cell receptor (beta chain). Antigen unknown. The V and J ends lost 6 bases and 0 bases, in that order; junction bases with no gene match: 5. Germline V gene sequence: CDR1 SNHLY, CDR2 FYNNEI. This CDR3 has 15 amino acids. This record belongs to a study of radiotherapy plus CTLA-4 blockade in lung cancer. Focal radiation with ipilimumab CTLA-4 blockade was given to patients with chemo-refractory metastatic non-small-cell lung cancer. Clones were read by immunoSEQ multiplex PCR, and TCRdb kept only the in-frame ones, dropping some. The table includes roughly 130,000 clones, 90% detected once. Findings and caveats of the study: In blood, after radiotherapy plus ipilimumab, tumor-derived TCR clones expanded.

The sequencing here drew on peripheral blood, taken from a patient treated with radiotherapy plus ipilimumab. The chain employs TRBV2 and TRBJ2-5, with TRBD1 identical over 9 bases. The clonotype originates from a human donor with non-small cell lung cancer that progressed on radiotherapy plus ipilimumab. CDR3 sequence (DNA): TGTGCCAGCAGGGCCGGGACAGGGTACCAAGAGACCCAGTACTTC. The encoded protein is CASRAGTGYQETQYF.